This T cell receptor beta chain is from a study of human T cells and chemical hapten exposure. Time point here: pre-sensitization, week 0. Indicated treatment: therapeutic diphenylcyclopropenone sensitization with weekly scalp DPC. It was from unfractionated whole blood that total RNA was extracted. TCRdb reprocessed the RACE reads with MiXCR, giving one entry per CDR3 protein. Among 85,000 to 120,000 distinct CDR3 sequences listed, approximately 12% were seen once. Germline V CDR1 and CDR2: MNHEY, SVGAGI. The CDR3 covers 17 residues. Trimming shortened V by 3 bases and J by 0 bases, and 15 bases separated the two germline ends.

The input for sequencing was whole blood, taken in connection with sensitization to the hapten diphenylcyclopropenone (DPC). The J gene is TRBJ1-3, the V gene TRBV6-5; no definite D call. The source is a woman between 45 and 60 years old with alopecia areata. Some clones in this sample may be carry-over from other donors' samples. The CDR3: CASSYTPGPFSGNTIYF. The CDR3 nucleotides are TGTGCCAGCAGTTATACGCCAGGCCCCTTCTCTGGAAACACCATATATTTT.